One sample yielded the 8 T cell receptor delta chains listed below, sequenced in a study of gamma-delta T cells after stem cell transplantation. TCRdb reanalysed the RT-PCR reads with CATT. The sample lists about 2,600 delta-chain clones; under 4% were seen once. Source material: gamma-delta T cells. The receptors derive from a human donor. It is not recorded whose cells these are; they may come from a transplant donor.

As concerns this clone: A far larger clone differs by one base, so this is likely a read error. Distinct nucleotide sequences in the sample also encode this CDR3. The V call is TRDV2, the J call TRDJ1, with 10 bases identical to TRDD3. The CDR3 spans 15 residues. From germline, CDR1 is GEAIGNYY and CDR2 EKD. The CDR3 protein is CACDNLGDNTDKLIF. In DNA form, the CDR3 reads TGTGCCTGTGACAATCTGGGGGATAACACCGACAAACTCATCTTT.

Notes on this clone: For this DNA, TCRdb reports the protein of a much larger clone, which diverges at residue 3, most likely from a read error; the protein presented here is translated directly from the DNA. The CDR3 protein is CARDPVDFAGALIF. The CDR3 DNA reads TGTGCCCGTGACCCCGTTGATTTCGCCGGTGCACTCATCTTT. The chain has TRDV2 and TRDJ1; no definite D call. The CDR3 spans 14 residues. Germline V lookup: CDR1 GEAIGNYY, CDR2 EKD.

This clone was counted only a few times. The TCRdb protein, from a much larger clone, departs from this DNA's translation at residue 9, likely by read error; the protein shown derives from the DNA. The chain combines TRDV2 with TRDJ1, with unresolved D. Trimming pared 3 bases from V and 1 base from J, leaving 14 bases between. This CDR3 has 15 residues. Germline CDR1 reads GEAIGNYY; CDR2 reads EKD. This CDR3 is CACDPVGACTDKLIF. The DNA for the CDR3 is TGTGCCTGTGACCCCGTAGGGGCGTGCACCGATAAACTCATCTTT.

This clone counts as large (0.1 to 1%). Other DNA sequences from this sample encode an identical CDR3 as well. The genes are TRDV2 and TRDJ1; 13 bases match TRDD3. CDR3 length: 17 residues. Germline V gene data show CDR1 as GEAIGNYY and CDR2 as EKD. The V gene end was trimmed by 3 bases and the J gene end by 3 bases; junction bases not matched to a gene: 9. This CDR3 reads CACDFILGDTRSDKLIF. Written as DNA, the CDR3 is TGTGCCTGTGACTTTATACTGGGGGATACGCGTTCCGATAAACTCATCTTT.

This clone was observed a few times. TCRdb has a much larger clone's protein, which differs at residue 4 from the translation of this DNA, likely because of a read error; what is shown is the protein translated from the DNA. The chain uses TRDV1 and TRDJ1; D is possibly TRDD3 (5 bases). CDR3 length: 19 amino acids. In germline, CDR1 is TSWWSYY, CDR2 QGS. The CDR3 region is CALVEWAESGGRYTDKLIF. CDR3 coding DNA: TGTGCTCTTGTGGAATGGGCTGAGTCGGGGGGCCGGTACACCGATAAACTCATCTTT.

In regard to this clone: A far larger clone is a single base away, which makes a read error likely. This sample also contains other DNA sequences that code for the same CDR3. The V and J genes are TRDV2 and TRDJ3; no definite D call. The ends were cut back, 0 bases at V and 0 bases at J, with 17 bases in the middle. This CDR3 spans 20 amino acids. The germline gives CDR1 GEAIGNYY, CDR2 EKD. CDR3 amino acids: CACDTVPVLDSSWDTRQMFF. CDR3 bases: TGTGCCTGTGACACCGTTCCCGTACTAGACAGCTCCTGGGACACCCGACAGATGTTTTTC.

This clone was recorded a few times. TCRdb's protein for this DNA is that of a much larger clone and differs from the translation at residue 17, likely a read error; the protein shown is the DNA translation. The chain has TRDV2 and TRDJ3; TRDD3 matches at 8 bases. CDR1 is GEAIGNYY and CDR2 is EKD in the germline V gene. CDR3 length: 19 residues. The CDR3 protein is CACDETGGSKTWDTRQVFF. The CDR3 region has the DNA TGTGCCTGTGACGAGACTGGGGGTTCCAAGACCTGGGACACCCGACAGGTGTTTTTC.

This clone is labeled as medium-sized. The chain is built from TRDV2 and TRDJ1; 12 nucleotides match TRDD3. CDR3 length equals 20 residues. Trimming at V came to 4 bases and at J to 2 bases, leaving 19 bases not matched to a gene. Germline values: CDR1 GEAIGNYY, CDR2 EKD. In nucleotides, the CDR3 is TGTGCCTGTGAAGACCTTTCCTTACTGGGGGATACCAAGGAGACCGATAAACTCATCTTT. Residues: CACEDLSLLGDTKETDKLIF.